What follows are 29 T cell receptor beta chains derived from one specimen sequenced in a study of T cells in Graves' hyperthyroidism and ophthalmopathy. Amplification of TCR beta CDR3 regions used RNA as the template. An initial round of RT-PCR targeting the TCR CDR3 relied on the HTBI primer set. MiXCR was run by TCRdb on the multiplex PCR reads, yielding one entry per CDR3 protein. The sample carries almost 500,000 distinct CDR3 sequences, roughly 23% recorded once. The sequenced sample was blood. The receptors stem from a woman in her 70s with Graves' ophthalmopathy.

This clonotype was detected once. The gene calls are TRBV28 and TRBJ2-5; D might be TRBD2 (7 bases). The CDR3 extends over 15 amino acids. V lost 6 bases to trimming and J lost 2 bases, with 16 bases between them. Germline-derived CDR1 and CDR2 are MDHEN and SYDVKM. The CDR3, as DNA: TGTGCCAGCAGCGAGGGAGGGGGTAATCAAGAGACCCAGTACTTC. This codes for CASSEGGGNQETQYF.

This chain uses TRBV19 with TRBJ2-7; possible D gene TRBD1, 6 bases. V lost 5 bases and J 3 bases, leaving 20 bases between the germline ends. This CDR3 is 16 amino acids long. In germline, CDR1 is LNHDA, CDR2 SQIVND (reference sequence). DNA for the CDR3: TGTGCCAGTAGTCCCCAGGGGTCGGAAGGTAGCTACGAGCAGTACTTC. Its translation: CASSPQGSEGSYEQYF.

There are a few counts of this clonotype. The V call is TRBV7-9, the J call TRBJ1-4; D call uncertain. The CDR3 covers 12 residues. CDR1 is SEHNR and CDR2 is FQNEAQ in the germline V gene (reference sequence). Trimming cost V 5 bases and J 4 bases, with 5 bases left between them. The DNA for the CDR3 is TGTGCCAGCAGCCCCCTTAATGAAAAACTGTTTTTT. It translates to CASSPLNEKLFF.

This clonotype was counted at least ten times. This sequence joins TRBV6-5 and TRBJ2-2, with unresolved D. From germline, CDR1 is MNHEY and CDR2 SVGAGI. This CDR3 spans 15 amino acids. Trimming removed 0 bases at V and 4 bases at J, with 9 bases between. The CDR3 is CASSYSLGSTGELFF. In DNA form, the CDR3 reads TGTGCCAGCAGTTACTCGCTAGGGTCCACCGGGGAGCTGTTTTTT.

This clonotype appeared many times. The chain has TRBV29-1 and TRBJ2-4; D unclear. V was pared by 4 bases and J by 0 bases, with 7 bases between. The germline CDR1 and CDR2 sequences are SQVTM and ANQGSEA. The CDR3 length is 13 residues. The CDR3 spells CSVGVLAKNIQYF. CDR3 nucleotides: TGCAGCGTTGGGGTCTTAGCCAAAAACATTCAGTACTTC.

The chain is built from TRBV20-1 and TRBJ2-3; 12 bases are a match to TRBD2. CDR1 is DFQATT and CDR2 is SNEGSKA in the germline V gene (reference sequence). After removal of 0 bases from V and 8 bases from J, the junction contained 9 bases not matched to a gene. CDR3 length: 16 amino acids. As DNA, the CDR3 is TGCAGTGCTAGAGATCCGACTAGCGGGAGAGAGGGTACGCAGTATTTT. Translation gives CSARDPTSGREGTQYF.

This clonotype was recorded at least ten times. This sequence joins TRBV7-8 and TRBJ2-7, with a tentative D call TRBD1 (6 bases). Germline CDR1 and CDR2: SGHVS and FQNEAQ. CDR3 size: 16 residues. V was trimmed by 7 bases and J by 2 bases, leaving 21 bases between them. This CDR3 is CASTKGVTGLTYEQYF. DNA of the CDR3: TGTGCCAGCACCAAAGGGGTCACAGGGTTAACCTACGAGCAGTACTTC.

This clonotype was observed a handful of times. The rearrangement uses TRBV18 and TRBJ1-1; no firm D call. Germline CDR1 reads KGHSH; CDR2 reads LQKENI. The V end lost 1 base, the J end lost 8 bases, and 8 bases lay between the germline ends. CDR3 length: 12 residues. The CDR3 sequence: CASSPQGREAFF. Here the CDR3 DNA reads TGTGCCAGCTCACCACAGGGCAGGGAAGCTTTCTTT.

This clonotype was seen at least ten times. The chain couples TRBV7-8 to TRBJ2-7; D might be TRBD2 (5 bases). V dropped 0 bases and J dropped 4 bases, with 13 bases sitting between them. Looked up from germline, CDR1 is SGHVS and CDR2 is FQNEAQ. This CDR3 has 15 amino acids. The CDR3 loop is CASSLAGVETYEQYF. The CDR3 DNA follows: TGTGCCAGCAGCTTAGCCGGGGTGGAGACGTACGAGCAGTACTTC.

This clonotype was found a few times. The V gene is TRBV7-3, the J gene TRBJ2-2; 13 nucleotides align to TRBD2. Germline assignment: CDR1 SGHTA and CDR2 FQGTGA. The J segment lost 5 bases and the V segment lost 3 bases, leaving 6 bases of the junction unmatched. The CDR3 extends over 17 amino acids. The CDR3 DNA is TGTGCCAGCAGCTTTTCGGGACTAGCGGGACGAACCGGGGAGCTGTTTTTT. Its translation: CASSFSGLAGRTGELFF.

The chain couples TRBV19 to TRBJ1-2; perhaps TRBD1 as D (6 bases). In germline, CDR1 is LNHDA, CDR2 SQIVND (reference sequence). Trimming took 7 bases from V and 3 from J, leaving 12 bases between them. This CDR3 has 13 amino acids. The DNA of the CDR3 is TGTGCCAGTAAACTAACAGGGTACTATGGCTACACCTTC. Its protein product is CASKLTGYYGYTF.

The chain has TRBV19 and TRBJ2-7; tentatively, D is TRBD2 (5 bases). The CDR3 has 14 amino acids. The ends were cut back, 2 bases at V and 6 bases at J, with 14 bases in the middle. Germline V gene data show CDR1 as LNHDA and CDR2 as SQIVND (reference sequence). CDR3 in DNA: TGTGCCAGTAGTATATCGGCAAATGGAGGCGAGCAGTACTTC. It translates to CASSISANGGEQYF. Variable domain in full (rest from reference TRBV19 and TRBJ2-7): DGGITQSPKYLFRKEGQNVTLSCEQNLNHDAMYWYRQDPGQGLRLIYYSQIVNDFQKGDIAEGYSVSREKKESFPLTVTSAQKNPTAFYLCASSISANGGEQYFGPGTRLTVT.

About this clonotype: At one end the junction does not follow the germline gene, possibly because of a read error. The genes are TRBV7-2 and TRBJ2-7; maybe TRBD1 (5 bases). The CDR3 loop spans 16 amino acids. Germline-derived CDR1 and CDR2 are SGHTA and FQGNSA. The CDR3 DNA reads TGTGCCAGCAGCGTAAAAATCACGGGTGGGGCCTACGAGCGGTACTTC. It translates to CASSVKITGGAYERYF.

This clonotype was counted only a few times. This rearrangement joins TRBV7-6 to TRBJ2-2; D may be TRBD2 (7 bases). Per germline, CDR1 SGHVS and CDR2 FNYEAQ. This CDR3 is 16 amino acids long. The V end was cut by 2 bases, the J end by 4 bases, with 14 bases between. Written as DNA, the CDR3 is TGTGCCAGCAGCTTAAATCGGGGGGCAGGCACCGGGGAGCTGTTTTTT. Translated: CASSLNRGAGTGELFF.

The rearrangement links TRBV20-1 to TRBJ2-1; 7 nucleotides align to TRBD2. This CDR3 spans 15 amino acids. Germline CDR1 DFQATT, CDR2 SNEGSKA (reference sequence). V shed 2 bases, J shed 3 bases, and the junction held 7 bases outside the gene matches. CDR3 DNA: TGCAGTGCTAGAAGGCCTAGCGGTCGCTACAATGAGCAGTTCTTC. Its translation: CSARRPSGRYNEQFF.

There are a few counts of this clonotype. V and J are TRBV16 and TRBJ2-7, with a tentative D call TRBD2 (5 bases). Trimming pared 2 bases from V and 7 bases from J, leaving 12 bases between. CDR1 is KGHSY and CDR2 is FQNENV in the germline V gene. The CDR3 has 13 amino acids. The CDR3 spells CASSQGLTGEQYF. DNA of the CDR3: TGTGCCAGCAGCCAAGGGCTAACGGGGGAGCAGTACTTC.

The chain links TRBV18 to TRBJ1-1; D uncertain. Germline CDR1 and CDR2: KGHSH and LQKENI. The CDR3 is 13 residues long. The V gene lost 3 bases and the J gene lost 1 base, with 6 bases spanning the gap. This CDR3 is CASSPERNTEAFF. CDR3 DNA: TGTGCCAGCTCACCGGAGAGGAACACTGAAGCTTTCTTT.

V is TRBV20-1 and J is TRBJ1-1; D uncertain. Trimming left V 7 bases short and J 4 bases short, with 10 bases between. From germline, CDR1 is DFQATT and CDR2 SNEGSKA (reference sequence). There are 11 residues in the CDR3. The CDR3 protein is CSGPRLTEAFF. The DNA for the CDR3 is TGCAGTGGTCCGCGGCTCACTGAAGCTTTCTTT.

This clonotype showed up just a few times. The rearrangement links TRBV28 to TRBJ1-2; D unresolved. Germline V CDR1 and CDR2: MDHEN, SYDVKM. Trimming cost V 2 bases and J 4 bases, with 11 bases left between them. The CDR3 extends over 14 amino acids. The CDR3 DNA reads as TGTGCCAGCAGTTTAAAGGGCTTTTTCTATGGCTACACCTTC. It encodes CASSLKGFFYGYTF.

At least ten counts were recorded for this clonotype. The chain has TRBV12-3 or TRBV12-4 and TRBJ1-1, with D unclear. With 3 bases removed from V and 2 bases from J, the gap between germline ends came to 10 bases. The CDR3 spans 14 residues. The CDR3, as DNA: TGTGCCAGCAGTTTCGTTGCAGATAACACTGAAGCTTTCTTT. Translated, it gives CASSFVADNTEAFF.

This clonotype was counted many times. The CDR3 sequence: CASSQEQGAIYEQYF. The CDR3 bases are TGTGCCAGCAGCCAAGAACAGGGGGCGATCTACGAGCAGTACTTC. V is TRBV3-1 and J is TRBJ2-7; 9 bases map to TRBD1. The V gene end was trimmed by 0 bases and the J gene end by 3 bases; junction bases not matched to a gene: 3. CDR1 LGHDT and CDR2 YNNKEL come from the germline V gene (reference sequence). The CDR3 runs to 15 residues.

To note about this clonotype: A much larger clone lies a single base off, so this may be a read error. The chain uses TRBV5-1 and TRBJ2-5, with 8 nucleotides matching TRBD1. The CDR3 extends over 14 amino acids. Germline-derived CDR1 and CDR2 are SGHRS and YFSETQ. The CDR3 nucleotides are TGCGCCAGCAGCTTCGGGACAGGACAAGAGGCCCAGTACTTC. Translating gives CASSFGTGQEAQYF. The full variable domain, rest sourced from reference TRBV5-1 and TRBJ2-5, is KAGVTQTPRYLIKTRGQQVTLSCSPISGHRSVSWYQQTPGQGLQFLFEYFSETQRNKGNFPGRFSGRQFSNSRSEMNVSTLELGDSALYLCASSFGTGQEAQYFGPGTRLLVL.

This clonotype was detected a few times. This chain connects TRBV10-3 to TRBJ1-5; D call uncertain. Germline loops: CDR1 ENHRY, CDR2 SYGVKD. The CDR3 length is 15 residues. V was pared by 6 bases and J by 0 bases, with 12 bases between. The CDR3 loop reads CAISINAYSNQPQHF. For the CDR3, the DNA is TGTGCCATCAGCATAAACGCCTATAGCAATCAGCCCCAGCATTTT.

The chain links TRBV11-2 to TRBJ1-6; D is perhaps TRBD1 (6 bases). This CDR3 spans 17 amino acids. Trimming left V 5 bases short and J 9 bases short, with 23 bases between. Germline V gene sequence: CDR1 SGHAT, CDR2 FQNNGV. In DNA form, the CDR3 reads TGTGCCAGCAGCCCCCTAAGGGGAACCACAGGGAGTTCACCCCTCCACTTT. Protein sequence: CASSPLRGTTGSSPLHF.

This clonotype was detected many times. Germline and junction disagree at one end, which may indicate a read error. The CDR3: CASSYSGTVTVTQYF. The CDR3 DNA is TGCGCCAGCAGCTACTCCGGGACAGTCACAGTTACGCAGTATTTT. This rearrangement joins TRBV5-1 to TRBJ2-3; TRBD1 matches at 7 bases. CDR3 length: 15 residues. Looked up from germline, CDR1 is SGHRS and CDR2 is YFSETQ.

This clonotype has only one observation. This chain joins TRBV7-6 and TRBJ1-3; D gene unclear. The CDR3 is 15 amino acids. V gave up 4 bases and J gave up 4 bases, with 14 bases separating them. From germline, CDR1 is SGHVS and CDR2 FNYEAQ. CDR3 nucleotide sequence: TGTGCCAGCAGCTCCGACGACATATCCGGAAACACCATATATTTT. Protein sequence: CASSSDDISGNTIYF.

V and J are TRBV3-1 and TRBJ2-4; 7 bases align to TRBD2. Germline trimming cut 4 bases from V and 10 bases from J; bases unmatched to any gene: 7. The CDR3 runs 13 residues. Germline CDR1 is LGHDT and CDR2 is YNNKEL (reference sequence). CDR3 loop: CASSPGRGRIQYF. DNA for the CDR3: TGTGCCAGCAGCCCGGGGAGGGGCCGAATTCAGTACTTC.

This clonotype showed up many times. The junction does not match germline at one end; this may be a read error. The V gene is TRBV5-1, the J gene TRBJ2-5; D not resolved. Germline lookup yields CDR1 SGHRS and CDR2 YFSETQ. The CDR3 runs to 12 residues. Here the CDR3 DNA reads TGTGCCAGCAGCTTAGACCAAGAGACCCAGTACTTC. Amino acids: CASSLDQETQYF. Supplemented by reference TRBV5-1 and TRBJ2-5, the full variable domain reads KAGVTQTPRYLIKTRGQQVTLSCSPISGHRSVSWYQQTPGQGLQFLFEYFSETQRNKGNFPGRFSGRQFSNSRSEMNVSTLELGDSALYLCASSLDQETQYFGPGTRLLVL.

Many counts were recorded for this clonotype. The chain is built from TRBV2 and TRBJ1-1; 7 nucleotides agree with TRBD1. The CDR3 is made up of 12 amino acids. Germline V gives CDR1 SNHLY, CDR2 FYNNEI. V shed 9 bases and J 8 bases; nucleotides not matched to a gene: 9. Written as DNA, the CDR3 is TGTGCCAGTGGGCCGACAGGGACCGAAGCTTTCTTT. It encodes CASGPTGTEAFF.